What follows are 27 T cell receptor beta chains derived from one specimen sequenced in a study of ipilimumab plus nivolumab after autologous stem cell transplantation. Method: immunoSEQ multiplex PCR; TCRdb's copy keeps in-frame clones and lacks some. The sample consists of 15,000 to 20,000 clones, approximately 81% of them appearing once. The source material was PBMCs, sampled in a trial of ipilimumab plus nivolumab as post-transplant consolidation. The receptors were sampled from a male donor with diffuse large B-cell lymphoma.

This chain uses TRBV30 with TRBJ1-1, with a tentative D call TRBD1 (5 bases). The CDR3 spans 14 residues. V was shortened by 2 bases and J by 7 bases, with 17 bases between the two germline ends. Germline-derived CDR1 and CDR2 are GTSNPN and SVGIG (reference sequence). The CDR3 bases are TGTGCCTGGAGTCCAAAGTGGGGGTTGGGTGAAGCTTTCTTT. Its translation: CAWSPKWGLGEAFF.

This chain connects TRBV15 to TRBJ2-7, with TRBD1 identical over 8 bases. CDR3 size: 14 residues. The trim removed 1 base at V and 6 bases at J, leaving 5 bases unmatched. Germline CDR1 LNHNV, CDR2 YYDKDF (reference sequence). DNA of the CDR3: TGTGCCACCAGCAGAGGATCAGGGGGCTCCGAGCAGTACTTC. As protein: CATSRGSGGSEQYF.

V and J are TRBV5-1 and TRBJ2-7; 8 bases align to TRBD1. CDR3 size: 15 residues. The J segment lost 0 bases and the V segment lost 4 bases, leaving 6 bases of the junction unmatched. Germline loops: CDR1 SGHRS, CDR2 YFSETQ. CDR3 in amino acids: CASSTGQVISYEQYF. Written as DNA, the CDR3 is TGCGCCAGCAGCACGGGACAGGTGATCTCCTACGAGCAGTACTTC.

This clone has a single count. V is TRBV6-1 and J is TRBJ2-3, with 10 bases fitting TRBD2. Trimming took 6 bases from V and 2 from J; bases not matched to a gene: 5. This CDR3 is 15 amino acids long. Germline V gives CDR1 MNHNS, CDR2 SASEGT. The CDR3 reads CASRFSGGSTDTQYF. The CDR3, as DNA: TGTGCCAGCAGGTTTAGCGGGGGGTCCACAGATACGCAGTATTTT.

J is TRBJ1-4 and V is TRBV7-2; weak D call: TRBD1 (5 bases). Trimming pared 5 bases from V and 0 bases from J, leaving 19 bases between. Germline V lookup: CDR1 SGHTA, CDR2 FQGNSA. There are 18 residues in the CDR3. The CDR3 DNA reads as TGTGCCAGCAGCGCGGGGGGGAGCCGGGCTGCAACTAATGAAAAACTGTTTTTT. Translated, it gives CASSAGGSRAATNEKLFF.

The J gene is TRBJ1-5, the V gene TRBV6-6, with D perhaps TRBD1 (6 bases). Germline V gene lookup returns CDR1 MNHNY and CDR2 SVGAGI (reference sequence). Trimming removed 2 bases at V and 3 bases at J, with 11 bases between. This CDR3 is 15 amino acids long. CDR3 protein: CASSYGGQTNQPQHF. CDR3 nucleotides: TGTGCCAGCAGTTACGGGGGGCAGACCAATCAGCCCCAGCATTTT.

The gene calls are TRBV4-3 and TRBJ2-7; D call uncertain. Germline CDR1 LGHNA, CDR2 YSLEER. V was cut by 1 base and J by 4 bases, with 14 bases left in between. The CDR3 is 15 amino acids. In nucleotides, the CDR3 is TGCGCCAGCAGCCAAGGGGTTACAGCCGCATACGAGCAGTACTTC. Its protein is CASSQGVTAAYEQYF.

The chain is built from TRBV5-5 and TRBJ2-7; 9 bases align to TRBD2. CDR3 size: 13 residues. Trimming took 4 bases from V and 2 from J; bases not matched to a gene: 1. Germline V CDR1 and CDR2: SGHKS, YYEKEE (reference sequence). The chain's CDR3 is CASSRLAAYEQYF. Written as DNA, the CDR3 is TGTGCCAGCAGCCGACTAGCGGCCTACGAGCAGTACTTC.

This chain's CDR3 is CASSPTDSYEQYF. CDR3 DNA: TGCGCCAGCAGCCCAACCGACAGTTACGAGCAGTACTTC. This chain uses TRBV4-3 with TRBJ2-7, with D possibly matching TRBD1 (5 bases). This CDR3 has 13 residues. Trimming shortened V by 4 bases and J by 4 bases, and 11 bases separated the two germline ends. Germline V gene data show CDR1 as LGHNA and CDR2 as YSLEER.

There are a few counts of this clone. The CDR3 nucleotides read TGTGCCAGCAGTTTGAAGGACTATGGCTACACCTTC. As protein: CASSLKDYGYTF. The J gene is TRBJ1-2, the V gene TRBV28, with no clear D. CDR3 length: 12 amino acids. V lost 3 bases to trimming and J lost 3 bases, with 5 bases between them. Germline CDR1 reads MDHEN; CDR2 reads SYDVKM.

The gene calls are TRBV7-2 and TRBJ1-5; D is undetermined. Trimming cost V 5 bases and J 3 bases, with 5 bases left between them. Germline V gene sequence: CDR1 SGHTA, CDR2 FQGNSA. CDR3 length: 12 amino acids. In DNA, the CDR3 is TGTGCCAGCAGCCGCCCCAATCAGCCCCAGCATTTT. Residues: CASSRPNQPQHF.

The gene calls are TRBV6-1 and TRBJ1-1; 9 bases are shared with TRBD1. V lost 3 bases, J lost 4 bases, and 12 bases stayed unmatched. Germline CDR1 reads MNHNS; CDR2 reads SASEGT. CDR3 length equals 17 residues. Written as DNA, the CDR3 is TGTGCCAGCAGTGAGGGTTGGGGACAGGGACTCCTCACTGAAGCTTTCTTT. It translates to CASSEGWGQGLLTEAFF.

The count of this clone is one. The CDR3 bases are TGTGCCAGCAGCTCGCTGACAGGGGACCTTACCGGGGAGCTGTTTTTT. Residues: CASSSLTGDLTGELFF. V usage is TRBV5-8 and J usage is TRBJ2-2, with 8 bases fitting TRBD1. V shed 3 bases, J shed 5 bases, and the junction held 9 bases outside the gene matches. CDR1 SGHTS and CDR2 YDEGEE come from the germline V gene. The CDR3 consists of 16 residues.

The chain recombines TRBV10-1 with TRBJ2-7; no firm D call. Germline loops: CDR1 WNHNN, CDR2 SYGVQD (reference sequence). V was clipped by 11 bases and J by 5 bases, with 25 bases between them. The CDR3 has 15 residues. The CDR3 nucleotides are TGCGCCCCCAGCGCCGGCAGGAAGTCCATCCACGAGCAGTACTTC. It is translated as CAPSAGRKSIHEQYF.

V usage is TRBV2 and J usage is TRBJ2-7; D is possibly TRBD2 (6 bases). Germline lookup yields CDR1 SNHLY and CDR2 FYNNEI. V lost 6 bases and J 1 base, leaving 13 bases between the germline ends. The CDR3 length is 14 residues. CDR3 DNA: TGTGCCAGCAGATCGGGAGTCTCGTCCTACGAGCAGTACTTC. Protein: CASRSGVSSYEQYF.

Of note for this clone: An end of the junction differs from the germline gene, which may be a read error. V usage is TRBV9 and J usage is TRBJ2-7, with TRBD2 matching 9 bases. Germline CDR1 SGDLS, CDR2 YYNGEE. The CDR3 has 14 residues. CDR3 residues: CARSGRGGQYEQYF. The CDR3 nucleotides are TGTGCCCGCAGCGGGCGGGGGGGCCAATACGAGCAGTACTTC.

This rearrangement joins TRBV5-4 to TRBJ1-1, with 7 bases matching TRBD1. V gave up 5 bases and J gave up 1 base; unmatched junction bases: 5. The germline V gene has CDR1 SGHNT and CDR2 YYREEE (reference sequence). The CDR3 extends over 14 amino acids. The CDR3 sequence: CASSRQGQNTEAFF. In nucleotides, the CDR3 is TGTGCCAGCAGTAGACAGGGCCAGAACACTGAAGCTTTCTTT.

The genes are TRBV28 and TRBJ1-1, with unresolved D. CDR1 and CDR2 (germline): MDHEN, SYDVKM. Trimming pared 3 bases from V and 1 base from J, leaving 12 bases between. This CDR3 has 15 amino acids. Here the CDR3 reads CASSLRRTANTEAFF. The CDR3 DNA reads TGTGCCAGCAGTTTGAGGCGAACAGCGAACACTGAAGCTTTCTTT.

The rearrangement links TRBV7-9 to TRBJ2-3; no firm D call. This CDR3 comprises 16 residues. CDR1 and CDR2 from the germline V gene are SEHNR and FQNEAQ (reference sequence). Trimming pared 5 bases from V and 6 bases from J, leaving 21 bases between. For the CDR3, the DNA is TGTGCCAGCAGCGGGATTATCAGCAGTAACCGGGATACGCAGTATTTT. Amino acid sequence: CASSGIISSNRDTQYF.

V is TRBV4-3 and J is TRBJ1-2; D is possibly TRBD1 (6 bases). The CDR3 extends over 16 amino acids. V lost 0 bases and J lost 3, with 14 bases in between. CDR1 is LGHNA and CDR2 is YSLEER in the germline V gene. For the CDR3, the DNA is TGCGCCAGCAGCCAAGATGAGGGGGTGGCTTACTATGGCTACACCTTC. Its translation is CASSQDEGVAYYGYTF.

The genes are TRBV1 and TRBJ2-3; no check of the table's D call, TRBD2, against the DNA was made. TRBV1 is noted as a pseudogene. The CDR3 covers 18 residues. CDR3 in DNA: TGCACCAGCAGCCAAGTGTCCTCCCTAGCGGGGCGCACAGATACGCAGTATTTT. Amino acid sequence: CTSSQVSSLAGRTDTQYF.

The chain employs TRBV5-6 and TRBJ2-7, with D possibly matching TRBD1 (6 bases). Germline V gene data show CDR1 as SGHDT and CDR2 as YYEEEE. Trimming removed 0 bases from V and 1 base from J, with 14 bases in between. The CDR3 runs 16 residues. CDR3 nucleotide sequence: TGTGCCAGCAGCTTGGGGTTTGGGGGCGTTTCCTACGAGCAGTACTTC. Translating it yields CASSLGFGGVSYEQYF.

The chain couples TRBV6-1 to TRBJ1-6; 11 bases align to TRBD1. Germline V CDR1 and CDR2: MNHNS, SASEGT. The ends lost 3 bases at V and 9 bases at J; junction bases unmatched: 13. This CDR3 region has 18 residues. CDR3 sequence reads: CASSEKPPGQGGGSPLHF. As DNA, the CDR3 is TGTGCCAGCAGTGAGAAGCCCCCGGGACAGGGGGGAGGTTCACCCCTCCACTTT.

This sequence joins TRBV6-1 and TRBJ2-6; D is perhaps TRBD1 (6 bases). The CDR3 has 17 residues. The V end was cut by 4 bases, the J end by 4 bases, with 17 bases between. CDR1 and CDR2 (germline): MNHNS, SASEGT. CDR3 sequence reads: CASSAKAGVSGANVLTF. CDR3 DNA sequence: TGTGCCAGCAGTGCAAAAGCAGGGGTAAGCGGGGCCAACGTCCTGACTTTC.

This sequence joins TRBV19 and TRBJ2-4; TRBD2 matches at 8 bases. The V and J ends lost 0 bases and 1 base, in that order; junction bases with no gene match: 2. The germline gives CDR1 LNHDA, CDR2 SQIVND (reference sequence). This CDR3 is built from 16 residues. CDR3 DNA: TGTGCCAGTAGTATAGAGGCGGGGGGCGCCAAAAACATTCAGTACTTC. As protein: CASSIEAGGAKNIQYF.

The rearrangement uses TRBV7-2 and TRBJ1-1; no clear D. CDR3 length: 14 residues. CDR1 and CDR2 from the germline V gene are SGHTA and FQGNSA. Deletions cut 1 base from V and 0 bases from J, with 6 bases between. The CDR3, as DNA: TGTGCCAGCAGCTTAGGGCAGATGAACACTGAAGCTTTCTTT. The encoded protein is CASSLGQMNTEAFF. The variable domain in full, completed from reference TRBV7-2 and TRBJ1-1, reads GAGVSQSPSNKVTEKGKDVELRCDPISGHTALYWYRQSLGQGLEFLIYFQGNSAPDKSGLPSDRFSAERTGGSVSTLTIQRTQQEDSAVYLCASSLGQMNTEAFFGQGTRLTVV.

CDR3 bases: TGTGCCAGCAGTACCGGGACAGGGATCAAAGAAGCTTTCTTT. Its translation: CASSTGTGIKEAFF. The chain uses TRBV28 and TRBJ1-1; TRBD1 aligns across 9 bases. The trim removed 5 bases at V and 8 bases at J, leaving 9 bases unmatched. The germline gives CDR1 MDHEN, CDR2 SYDVKM. This CDR3 spans 14 amino acids.